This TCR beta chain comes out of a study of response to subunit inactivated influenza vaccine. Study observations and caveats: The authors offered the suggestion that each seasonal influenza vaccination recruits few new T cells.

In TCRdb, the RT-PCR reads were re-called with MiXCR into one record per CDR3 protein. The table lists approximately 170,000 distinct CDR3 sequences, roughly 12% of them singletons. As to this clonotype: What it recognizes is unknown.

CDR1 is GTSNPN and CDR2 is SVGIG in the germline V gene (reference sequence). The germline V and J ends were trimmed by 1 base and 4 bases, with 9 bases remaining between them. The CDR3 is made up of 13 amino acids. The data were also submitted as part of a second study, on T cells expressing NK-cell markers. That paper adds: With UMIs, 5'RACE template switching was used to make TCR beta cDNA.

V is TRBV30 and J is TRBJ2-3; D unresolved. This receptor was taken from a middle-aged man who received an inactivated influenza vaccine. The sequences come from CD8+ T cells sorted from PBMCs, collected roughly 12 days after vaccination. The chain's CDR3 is CAWSGGWPDTQYF. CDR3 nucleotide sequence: TGTGCCTGGAGTGGTGGTTGGCCAGATACGCAGTATTTT.